The T cell receptor beta chain described here comes from a study of spatial heterogeneity in lung cancer. Study-level information: Alpha-chain sequences were consistently detected less often than beta-chain sequences.

CDR1 and CDR2 from the germline V gene are MDHEN and SYDVKM. CDR3 length: 10 amino acids. Sample share makes this clonotype medium-sized. Its antigen is not identified. At one of its ends the junction is not consistent with the germline gene, which may arise from a read error. Within a library made for alpha chains, this beta chain is off target, and its count is uninformative. Time point meaning: sample taken at primary tumor resection. The cohort: some 70 early-stage, untreated non-small cell lung cancer patients. TCRdb recomputed calls from the 5' RACE reads with MiXCR, one row per CDR3 protein. This sample yields 3,000 or so distinct CDR3 sequences, of which under 8% are seen a single time; 7.5% to 10% belongs to the top ten. Study-level points and caveats: One measure, the expanded intratumoral alpha and beta TCR count, tracked tumor mutation counts.

The rearrangement uses TRBV28 and TRBJ2-3; weak D call: TRBD2 (5 bases). Material: lung tumor tissue, obtained at surgery. This TCR was sampled from a male donor with early-stage non-small cell lung cancer. The CDR3 loop reads CASSRVRVHF. DNA for the CDR3: TGTGCCAGCAGTCGGGTGAGGGTGCATTTT.